The clone carrying this T cell receptor beta chain was seen a few times. Its antigen is not identified. The authors took one heparinised blood draw, averaging approximately 0.12 L, from each donor. The data stem from a study of beta chain features in type 1 diabetes. Overall study: When patients were set against healthy donors, age, gender and cell yields were similar. Findings and limits, study-wide: When VDJ junctions were examined, type 1 diabetes patients showed fewer insertions and more deletions. Moderate yet significant TCRB CDR3 shortening was seen in Type 1 diabetes patients in all four CD4+ subsets.

Trimming took off 1 base at V and 3 bases at J, with 7 bases between the two ends. CDR1 MGHRA and CDR2 YSYEKL come from the germline V gene. The CDR3 is made up of 14 amino acids. Expressed TCRB transcripts were sequenced because the entire RNA isolate underwent reverse transcription. TCRdb keeps only in-frame clones here, not all; method: immunoSEQ multiplex PCR. Among about 170,000 clones listed, less than 9.5% were seen once. This TCR derives from a woman aged 40 to 55 with type 1 diabetes. The J gene is TRBJ2-1, the V gene TRBV4-1; D is undetermined. The sample consisted of central memory CD4+ T cells from blood. CDR3 in amino acids: CASSQGWLYNEQFF. For the CDR3, the DNA is TGCGCCAGCAGCCAAGGTTGGCTCTACAATGAGCAGTTCTTC.